These 23 T cell receptor beta chains were sequenced from one sample in a study of beta chain features in type 1 diabetes. Expressed TCRB transcripts got sequenced, as all isolated RNA was reverse transcribed. Data came from immunoSEQ multiplex PCR; TCRdb stores just in-frame clones and leaves some out. The data contain about 410,000 clones, roughly 14% of them singletons. Sequenced input: naive CD4+ T cells from blood. The receptors come from a man aged 30 to 39 in good health.

The sample holds a few counts of this clone. The rearrangement joins TRBV10-3 to TRBJ2-2; perhaps TRBD2 as D (6 bases). Germline V gene data show CDR1 as ENHRY and CDR2 as SYGVKD. CDR3 size: 13 residues. Trimming removed 6 bases at V and 1 base at J, with 6 bases between. The CDR3 loop reads CAIRRENTGELFF. DNA of the CDR3: TGTGCCATCAGGCGGGAGAACACCGGGGAGCTGTTTTTT.

The gene calls are TRBV6-5 and TRBJ2-3; D possibly corresponds to TRBD1 (6 bases). The CDR3 is 14 residues long. CDR1 and CDR2 (germline): MNHEY, SVGAGI. The germline V and J ends were trimmed by 6 bases and 4 bases, with 14 bases remaining between them. CDR3 nucleotides: TGTGCCAGCAGCCGGGACAAAATACCAGATACGCAGTATTTT. Its translation: CASSRDKIPDTQYF.

V usage is TRBV4-1 and J usage is TRBJ2-7, with unresolved D. Germline-derived CDR1 and CDR2 are MGHRA and YSYEKL. V was pared by 0 bases and J by 2 bases, with 8 bases between. The CDR3 loop spans 14 amino acids. CDR3 region: CASSQDLRPYEQYF. The CDR3 DNA sequence: TGCGCCAGCAGCCAAGATCTTCGCCCCTACGAGCAGTACTTC.

This clone was seen a handful of times. V and J are TRBV10-3 and TRBJ2-1; D is undetermined. V lost 3 bases and J 4 bases, leaving 7 bases between the germline ends. The CDR3 is 13 amino acids. Germline CDR1 reads ENHRY; CDR2 reads SYGVKD. CDR3 sequence reads: CAISEDWYNEQFF. In DNA form, the CDR3 reads TGTGCCATCAGTGAAGACTGGTACAATGAGCAGTTCTTC.

Many counts were recorded for this clone. This chain connects TRBV30 to TRBJ2-6; possibly TRBD2 for D (6 bases). CDR1 GTSNPN and CDR2 SVGIG come from the germline V gene (reference sequence). The CDR3 contains 16 residues. The V and J ends lost 3 bases and 0 bases respectively, with 12 bases between them. CDR3 sequence (DNA): TGTGCCTGGAGCGGGAGCAGAGGCTCTGGGGCCAACGTCCTGACTTTC. This gives the protein CAWSGSRGSGANVLTF.

This clone has more than one count but fewer than ten. CDR3 DNA: TGTGCCAGCTCACCACCGGATGCGACCCAGTACTTC. Amino acids: CASSPPDATQYF. The rearrangement links TRBV18 to TRBJ2-5; D unresolved. Germline V CDR1 and CDR2: KGHSH, LQKENI. This CDR3 contains 12 residues. Trimming removed 0 bases from V and 7 bases from J, with 6 bases in between.

The J gene is TRBJ2-7, the V gene TRBV29-1; perhaps TRBD2 as D (6 bases). V was shortened by 6 bases and J by 2 bases, with 14 bases between the two germline ends. CDR3 size: 13 residues. Germline CDR1 is SQVTM and CDR2 is ANQGSEA. The CDR3 region has the DNA TGCAGCGTGCCTGGGTGGGGGGCCTACGAGCAGTACTTC. Protein: CSVPGWGAYEQYF.

This clone was observed a handful of times. Other DNA sequences of this sample code for an identical CDR3. The J gene is TRBJ2-7, the V gene TRBV18; D might be TRBD2 (5 bases). The germline gives CDR1 KGHSH, CDR2 LQKENI. V lost 2 bases to trimming and J lost 0 bases, with 5 bases between them. This CDR3 comprises 13 residues. In nucleotides, the CDR3 is TGTGCCAGCTCACCAGGGAGCTCCTACGAGCAGTACGTC. Protein: CASSPGSSYEQYV.

A few counts support this clone. The junction does not match germline at one end; this may be a read error. Here the CDR3 DNA reads TGCAGCGTTGGGCCAGTGAACACTGGAGCTTTCTTT. It codes for CSVGPVNTGAFF. This rearrangement joins TRBV29-1 to TRBJ1-1; no firm D call. From germline, CDR1 is SQVTM and CDR2 ANQGSEA. The CDR3 consists of 12 residues.

This clone was detected only a few times. The genes are TRBV10-2 and TRBJ2-5, with 10 bases identical to TRBD2. The CDR3 spans 14 residues. After removal of 9 bases from V and 1 base from J, the junction contained 5 bases not matched to a gene. In germline, CDR1 is WSHSY, CDR2 SAAADI. The CDR3 DNA follows: TGCGCCAGTCAACTAGCGGGGATCCAAGAGACCCAGTACTTC. Translated: CASQLAGIQETQYF.

This chain joins TRBV9 and TRBJ2-5; 11 bases match TRBD2. V lost 3 bases and J lost 2; bases outside the gene matches: 3. In germline, CDR1 is SGDLS, CDR2 YYNGEE. This CDR3 comprises 15 residues. CDR3 nucleotide sequence: TGTGCCAGCAGCGAAAGACTAGCGGGGCAAGAGACCCAGTACTTC. Residues: CASSERLAGQETQYF. The full variable domain, with the rest looked up from reference TRBV9 and TRBJ2-5, is DSGVTQTPKHLITATGQRVTLRCSPRSGDLSVYWYQQSLDQGLQFLIQYYNGEERAKGNILERFSAQQFPDLHSELNLSSLELGDSALYFCASSERLAGQETQYFGPGTRLLVL.

There are a few counts of this clone. This chain links TRBV15 with TRBJ2-3; 12 bases line up with TRBD2. V dropped 1 base and J dropped 0; count of bases not matched to a gene: 2. The CDR3 is made up of 17 amino acids. In germline, CDR1 is LNHNV, CDR2 YYDKDF (reference sequence). The CDR3 is CATSRAGTSGSTDTQYF. The CDR3, as DNA: TGTGCCACCAGCAGAGCCGGGACTAGCGGGAGCACAGATACGCAGTATTTT.

This clone was seen more than once but under ten times. This chain connects TRBV6-1 to TRBJ1-6, with 7 bases lining up with TRBD1. The CDR3 has 15 amino acids. Germline CDR1 MNHNS, CDR2 SASEGT. V lost 7 bases and J lost 3; bases outside the gene matches: 6. Here the CDR3 DNA reads TGTGCCAGCACCCGGGACAGAGACTATAATTCACCCCTCCACTTT. Residues: CASTRDRDYNSPLHF.

The rearrangement joins TRBV9 to TRBJ2-3; the match to TRBD2 covers 9 bases. This CDR3 is built from 16 residues. V gave up 0 bases and J gave up 3 bases; unmatched junction bases: 5. The germline V gene encodes CDR1 SGDLS and CDR2 YYNGEE. The CDR3 sequence: CASSVGSSGKTDTQYF. The CDR3 bases are TGTGCCAGCAGCGTAGGTTCTAGCGGGAAAACAGATACGCAGTATTTT.

The chain uses TRBV7-9 and TRBJ2-5, with 8 bases that match TRBD1. The CDR3 is 14 residues long. V lost 5 bases, J lost 5 bases, and 7 bases stayed unmatched. Germline V gene lookup returns CDR1 SEHNR and CDR2 FQNEAQ (reference sequence). The CDR3 DNA follows: TGTGCCAGCAGCCCCACAGGGGGTAGCGAGACCCAGTACTTC. Translated: CASSPTGGSETQYF.

V and J are TRBV9 and TRBJ2-3; D is unresolved. In germline, CDR1 is SGDLS, CDR2 YYNGEE. V lost 1 base, J lost 1 base, and 10 bases lay in between. The CDR3 contains 15 residues. The CDR3 is CASSVRLQGTDTQYF. The CDR3 nucleotides are TGTGCCAGCAGCGTAAGACTGCAGGGCACAGATACGCAGTATTTT.

The J gene is TRBJ2-7, the V gene TRBV7-2; a possible D gene is TRBD1 (6 bases). This CDR3 has 14 residues. Germline CDR1 is SGHTA and CDR2 is FQGNSA. Deletions cut 3 bases from V and 3 bases from J, with 12 bases between. CDR3 residues: CASSLIGQYYEQYF. The CDR3, as DNA: TGTGCCAGCAGCTTGATAGGACAGTACTACGAGCAGTACTTC.

This sequence joins TRBV7-2 and TRBJ2-7; possible D gene TRBD1, 5 bases. V was clipped by 5 bases and J by 5 bases, with 16 bases between them. The CDR3 consists of 14 residues. Germline-derived CDR1 and CDR2 are SGHTA and FQGNSA. DNA for the CDR3: TGTGCCAGCAGCCGACAGCCCTCGTTGAACGAGCAGTACTTC. This sequence encodes CASSRQPSLNEQYF.

The chain is built from TRBV5-1 and TRBJ2-7; 8 bases are shared with TRBD1. There are 17 residues in the CDR3. The germline V gene has CDR1 SGHRS and CDR2 YFSETQ. Trimming at V came to 3 bases and at J to 0 bases, leaving 11 bases not matched to a gene. This chain's CDR3 is CASSWSGGQESSYEQYV. CDR3 coding DNA: TGCGCCAGCAGCTGGAGTGGGGGACAGGAGAGCTCCTACGAGCAGTACGTC.

This clone has more than one count but fewer than ten. V gene TRBV7-9 combines with J gene TRBJ1-4, with D unclear. V lost 0 bases and J 0 bases, leaving 5 bases between the germline ends. Germline V gene lookup returns CDR1 SEHNR and CDR2 FQNEAQ (reference sequence). The CDR3 totals 15 residues. The DNA of the CDR3 is TGTGCCAGCAGCTTAGCGGGCGCAACTAATGAAAAACTGTTTTTT. Protein product: CASSLAGATNEKLFF.

In the case of this clone: The sample carries other DNA sequences with the same CDR3. J is TRBJ1-1 and V is TRBV29-1; no clear D. V was cut by 4 bases and J by 1 base, with 7 bases left in between. This CDR3 region has 12 residues. CDR1 and CDR2 from the germline V gene are SQVTM and ANQGSEA. CDR3 amino acids: CSVVRGNTEAFF. As DNA, the CDR3 is TGCAGCGTTGTTCGGGGGAACACTGAAGCTTTCTTT.

V is TRBV6-6 and J is TRBJ2-3; no reliable D call. The V gene's germline CDR1 is MNHNY and CDR2 SVGAGI (reference sequence). The ends were cut back, 6 bases at V and 1 base at J, with 14 bases in the middle. This CDR3 has 15 amino acids. The CDR3 region has the DNA TGTGCCAGCAGCCCCCGGGCCCCGGGCACAGATACGCAGTATTTT. Protein product: CASSPRAPGTDTQYF.

This clone was detected only a few times. This chain joins TRBV7-8 and TRBJ2-5; D possibly corresponds to TRBD1 (6 bases). The germline V gene encodes CDR1 SGHVS and CDR2 FQNEAQ. The V end lost 10 bases, the J end lost 2 bases, and 17 bases lay between the germline ends. CDR3 length equals 14 residues. The CDR3 region has the DNA TGTGCCACCACGGAAGGGGGAAGGCAAGAGACCCAGTACTTC. Translation gives CATTEGGRQETQYF.